The 11 T cell receptor beta chains below all came from one sample that was sequenced in a study of monozygotic twins with inflammatory bowel disease. TCRdb derives one entry per CDR3 protein from the 5' RACE reads, leaving out DNA. This repertoire includes approximately 420,000 distinct CDR3 sequences. Material: blood. The receptors stem from a human donor with ulcerative colitis or Crohn's disease, or a healthy co-twin of an affected twin (not recorded which).

The chain has TRBV20-1 and TRBJ2-2. This CDR3 contains 12 residues. Germline CDR1 DFQATT, CDR2 SNEGSKA (reference sequence). The CDR3: CSASQNTGELFF.

V is TRBV14 and J is TRBJ2-5; there is no DNA to check the TCRdb D call of TRBD1. CDR1 is SGHDN and CDR2 is FVKESK in the germline V gene. CDR3 size: 15 residues. The CDR3 loop reads CASSQNAGVRKTQYF. Using reference TRBV14 and TRBJ2-5 for the parts outside the CDR3, the full variable domain is EAGVTQFPSHSVIEKGQTVTLRCDPISGHDNLYWYRRVMGKEIKFLLHFVKESKQDESGMPNNRFLAERTGGTYSTLKVQPAELEDSGVYFCASSQNAGVRKTQYFGPGTRLLVL.

The chain combines TRBV9 with TRBJ1-6. This CDR3 contains 16 residues. Germline V gene sequence: CDR1 SGDLS, CDR2 YYNGEE. The chain's CDR3 is CASSVTDSSYNSPLHF.

The chain combines TRBV21-1 with TRBJ2-7. TRBV21-1 is a known pseudogene. CDR3 length equals 20 residues. The CDR3: CASSKEFCKHKNRADYEQYF.

This rearrangement joins TRBV29-1 to TRBJ2-7. Germline V lookup: CDR1 SQVTM, CDR2 ANQGSEA. CDR3 size: 11 residues. CDR3 in amino acids: CSVELGYEQYF.

V usage is TRBV7-8 and J usage is TRBJ2-1; the D gene TCRdb calls, TRBD1, cannot be checked with no DNA. The CDR3 sequence is 16 residues long. Germline CDR1 SGHVS, CDR2 FQNEAQ. CDR3 sequence: CASSQTGGMFGNEQFF.

The rearrangement uses TRBV5-1 and TRBJ2-1; TCRdb selects TRBD1, and the lack of DNA leaves this call unchecked. The CDR3 is 15 residues long. The germline V gene encodes CDR1 SGHRS and CDR2 YFSETQ. CDR3 sequence: CASSPDGTSYNEQFF.

The chain combines TRBV5-1 with TRBJ1-3; TCRdb's D call, TRBD1, is unchecked because there is no DNA. Germline loops: CDR1 SGHRS, CDR2 YFSETQ. The CDR3 sequence is 15 residues long. The CDR3 sequence: CASSFSGQAGNTIYF.

The gene calls are TRBV5-1 and TRBJ2-3; TCRdb outputs TRBD2, but without DNA this stays unchecked. Germline loops: CDR1 SGHRS, CDR2 YFSETQ. CDR3 length: 15 amino acids. CDR3 protein: CASSRLAGDTDTQYF.

The genes are TRBV11-2 and TRBJ2-7; the D call of TRBD1 rests on TCRdb alone, since no DNA is present to check it. The germline V gene has CDR1 SGHAT and CDR2 FQNNGV. The CDR3 extends over 14 amino acids. This chain's CDR3 is CASSSSGTAYEQYF.

The chain combines TRBV7-2 with TRBJ2-5; TCRdb's D gene call, TRBD1, goes unchecked for lack of DNA. The CDR3 covers 14 residues. Germline lookup yields CDR1 SGHTA and CDR2 FQGNSA. The CDR3 loop is CASSPSRGPRTQYF.